Listed below are T cell receptor beta chains from one sample, sequenced in a study of PD-1 blockade in classical Hodgkin lymphoma. Profiling relied on immunoSEQ multiplex PCR, and the TCRdb table lists in-frame clones only, not all of them. The table includes around 15,000 clones, about 90% detected once. The sequenced sample consisted of CD4+ T cells from blood. The receptors shown here come from a human donor with classical Hodgkin lymphoma. The CDR3 runs from the conserved cysteine through the conserved F or W. The order of the fields is D gene, clone size, J gene, V gene, CDR3 DNA, CDR3 protein. The D gene is left open where the match is weak. Rows may omit the clone size; those that give it use once, few, many or a size class.

D gene: .
clone size: .
J gene: TRBJ2-2
V gene: TRBV7-2
CDR3 DNA: TGTGCCAGCAGCTTAGGCGGGATTTTCGATACCGGGGAGCTGTTTTTT
CDR3 protein: CASSLGGIFDTGELFF

D gene: .
clone size: .
J gene: TRBJ2-3
V gene: TRBV2
CDR3 DNA: TGTGCCAGCAGTCAGGGGCTGTTCACAGATACGCAGTATTTT
CDR3 protein: CASSQGLFTDTQYF

D gene: .
clone size: .
J gene: TRBJ1-1
V gene: TRBV2
CDR3 DNA: TGTGCCAGCACTAGACAGCAAAACACTGAAGCTTTCTTT
CDR3 protein: CASTRQQNTEAFF

D gene: .
clone size: .
J gene: TRBJ1-4
V gene: TRBV27
CDR3 DNA: TGTGCCAGCAGTTTAGGTCGGGGCGCGCAACTGTTTTTT
CDR3 protein: CASSLGRGAQLFF

D gene: .
clone size: .
J gene: TRBJ2-5
V gene: TRBV7-8
CDR3 DNA: TGTGCCAGCAGCGCCAGACGGCAGCCGAGCCAAGAGCAGTACTTC
CDR3 protein: CASSARRQPSQEQYF

D gene: .
clone size: .
J gene: TRBJ2-4
V gene: TRBV9
CDR3 DNA: TGTGCCAGCAGCGAGGGGGGTCTAGCCAAAAACATTCAGTACTTC
CDR3 protein: CASSEGGLAKNIQYF

D gene: TRBD2
clone size: .
J gene: TRBJ2-7
V gene: TRBV9
CDR3 DNA: TGTGCCAGCAGCGTAGCGGGACTAGCGGGAGCCGAGCAGTACTTC
CDR3 protein: CASSVAGLAGAEQYF

D gene: TRBD1
clone size: .
J gene: TRBJ1-2
V gene: TRBV5-6
CDR3 DNA: TGTGCCAGCAGGCCCGGACAGGGTAAGGGCTACACCTTC
CDR3 protein: CASRPGQGKGYTF

D gene: TRBD2
clone size: .
J gene: TRBJ2-5
V gene: TRBV19
CDR3 DNA: TGTGCCAGTAGACTTAGCGGGGAGACCCAGTACTTC
CDR3 protein: CASRLSGETQYF

D gene: .
clone size: .
J gene: TRBJ2-7
V gene: TRBV6-5
CDR3 DNA: TGTGCCAGCAGTTATGTAACTTCAGACTCCTACGAGCAGTACTTC
CDR3 protein: CASSYVTSDSYEQYF

D gene: .
clone size: few
J gene: TRBJ1-1
V gene: TRBV7-9
CDR3 DNA: TGTGCCAGCAGCCGCCGGGACGATGAAGCTTTCTTT
CDR3 protein: CASSRRDDEAFF

D gene: TRBD1
clone size: .
J gene: TRBJ1-4
V gene: TRBV2
CDR3 DNA: TGTGCCAGCAGTGTTGACAGGGGTATGGAAAAACTGTTTTTT
CDR3 protein: CASSVDRGMEKLFF

D gene: TRBD2
clone size: .
J gene: TRBJ2-2
V gene: TRBV4-1
CDR3 DNA: TGCGCCAGCAGTAGAGGGGGACTAGTAAAAGGCGGGGAGCTGTTTTTT
CDR3 protein: CASSRGGLVKGGELFF

D gene: TRBD1
clone size: .
J gene: TRBJ2-1
V gene: TRBV28
CDR3 DNA: TGTGCCAGCAGAGAACAGGGGGTCTCCTACAATGAGCAGTTCTTC
CDR3 protein: CASREQGVSYNEQFF

D gene: .
clone size: .
J gene: TRBJ2-1
V gene: TRBV12-5
CDR3 DNA: TGTGCTAGTGGTCCACTCAATGAGCAGTTCTTC
CDR3 protein: CASGPLNEQFF

D gene: .
clone size: .
J gene: TRBJ2-1
V gene: TRBV15
CDR3 DNA: TGTGCCACCAGCAGAGATTTGGGCACCGGTGAGCAGTTCTTC
CDR3 protein: CATSRDLGTGEQFF

D gene: .
clone size: .
J gene: TRBJ1-2
V gene: TRBV5-1
CDR3 DNA: TGCGCCAGCAGCCCCGAATCGGGAATTGATGGCTACACCTTC
CDR3 protein: CASSPESGIDGYTF

D gene: TRBD2
clone size: .
J gene: TRBJ2-7
V gene: TRBV4-1
CDR3 DNA: TGCGCCAGCAGCCAAGATCTAGGGCTAGCGGCAGAGCCGTACGAGCAGTACTTC
CDR3 protein: CASSQDLGLAAEPYEQYF

D gene: .
clone size: .
J gene: TRBJ1-5
V gene: TRBV19
CDR3 DNA: TGTGCCAGTAGGAGACTCATTGGAGGTCAGCCCCAGCATTTT
CDR3 protein: CASRRLIGGQPQHF

D gene: .
clone size: .
J gene: TRBJ1-4
V gene: TRBV5-4
CDR3 DNA: TGTGCCAGCAGCTCCGGGGGTTCCGGGACTGAAAAACTGTTTTTT
CDR3 protein: CASSSGGSGTEKLFF

D gene: TRBD1
clone size: .
J gene: TRBJ2-3
V gene: TRBV27
CDR3 DNA: TGTGCCAGCTATGTCGGGACAGGGGGGGCGGAAGATACGCAGTATTTT
CDR3 protein: CASYVGTGGAEDTQYF

D gene: TRBD2
clone size: .
J gene: TRBJ2-1
V gene: TRBV7-2
CDR3 DNA: TGTGCCAGCAGCTTAGAGGGACTAAACAATGAGCAGTTCTTC
CDR3 protein: CASSLEGLNNEQFF

D gene: .
clone size: .
J gene: TRBJ2-2
V gene: TRBV7-2
CDR3 DNA: TGTGCCAGCAGCTTGGAGGGTAGGGGCCTCTCCGGGGAGCTGTTTTTT
CDR3 protein: CASSLEGRGLSGELFF

D gene: TRBD1
clone size: .
J gene: TRBJ2-3
V gene: TRBV19
CDR3 DNA: TGTGCCAGTAGGACAGGGCGTCAATCCGATACGCAGTATTTT
CDR3 protein: CASRTGRQSDTQYF

D gene: .
clone size: .
J gene: TRBJ2-5
V gene: TRBV6-5
CDR3 DNA: TGTGCCAGTTCGGGGTCAGCAATAGAGACCCAGTACTTC
CDR3 protein: CASSGSAIETQYF

D gene: .
clone size: .
J gene: TRBJ1-2
V gene: TRBV4-1
CDR3 DNA: TGCGCCAGCAGCCAAGAGGGTTGGGTACAGGGTGGCTACACCTTC
CDR3 protein: CASSQEGWVQGGYTF

D gene: .
clone size: .
J gene: TRBJ1-3
V gene: TRBV9
CDR3 DNA: TGTGCCAGCAGCGTAGCGGGCAGATCTGGAAACACCATATATTTT
CDR3 protein: CASSVAGRSGNTIYF

D gene: TRBD1
clone size: .
J gene: TRBJ1-1
V gene: TRBV28
CDR3 DNA: TGTGCCAGCAGCTACATGGACAGGGCCACTGAAGCTTTCTTT
CDR3 protein: CASSYMDRATEAFF

D gene: .
clone size: .
J gene: TRBJ2-5
V gene: TRBV2
CDR3 DNA: TGTGCCATCCCCTCGAGGCTCCAAGAGACCCAGTACTTC
CDR3 protein: CAIPSRLQETQYF

D gene: .
clone size: .
J gene: TRBJ1-5
V gene: TRBV7-9
CDR3 DNA: TGTGCCAGCAGCTTAGCGCAAGGGAACGATCAGCCCCAGCATTTT
CDR3 protein: CASSLAQGNDQPQHF

D gene: .
clone size: .
J gene: TRBJ2-7
V gene: TRBV7-9
CDR3 DNA: TGTGCCAGCAGCCGACCAATGGGTCTTGGGGAGCAGTACTTC
CDR3 protein: CASSRPMGLGEQYF

D gene: .
clone size: .
J gene: TRBJ2-6
V gene: TRBV30
CDR3 DNA: TGTGCCTGGGGACGCTCTGGGGCCAACGTCCTGACTTTC
CDR3 protein: CAWGRSGANVLTF

D gene: .
clone size: .
J gene: TRBJ2-5
V gene: TRBV20-1
CDR3 DNA: TGCAGTGCCCCACTCGGACGTACCCAGTACTTC
CDR3 protein: CSAPLGRTQYF

D gene: .
clone size: .
J gene: TRBJ1-1
V gene: TRBV19
CDR3 DNA: TGTGCCAGTAGTACGGGGCCCGGTTGGGAAGCTTTCTTT
CDR3 protein: CASSTGPGWEAFF

D gene: TRBD2
clone size: .
J gene: TRBJ2-7
V gene: TRBV10-3
CDR3 DNA: TGTGCCATCAGTGTTCGGGAGGCCCCCTACGAGCAGTACTTC
CDR3 protein: CAISVREAPYEQYF

D gene: TRBD2
clone size: .
J gene: TRBJ2-5
V gene: TRBV6-5
CDR3 DNA: TGTGCCAGCAGTAGCGGGAGGCCCGAGACCCAGTACTTC
CDR3 protein: CASSSGRPETQYF

D gene: TRBD2
clone size: .
J gene: TRBJ2-7
V gene: TRBV28
CDR3 DNA: TGTGCCAGCAGTTTGGGACTATCCTCGGGACCCTCCTACGAGCAGTACTTC
CDR3 protein: CASSLGLSSGPSYEQYF

D gene: .
clone size: .
J gene: TRBJ1-5
V gene: TRBV5-5
CDR3 DNA: TGTGCCAGCAGCTTGGCCGCACAGGAGAAGGGACAGCCCCAGCATTTT
CDR3 protein: CASSLAAQEKGQPQHF

D gene: .
clone size: .
J gene: TRBJ1-5
V gene: TRBV6-5
CDR3 DNA: TGTGCCAGCAGTTACGGGGGAAGGCAGCCCCAGCATTTT
CDR3 protein: CASSYGGRQPQHF

D gene: .
clone size: once
J gene: TRBJ2-3
V gene: TRBV5-4
CDR3 DNA: TGCGCCAGCAGCTTCGGTAGAGATACGCAGTATTTT
CDR3 protein: CASSFGRDTQYF